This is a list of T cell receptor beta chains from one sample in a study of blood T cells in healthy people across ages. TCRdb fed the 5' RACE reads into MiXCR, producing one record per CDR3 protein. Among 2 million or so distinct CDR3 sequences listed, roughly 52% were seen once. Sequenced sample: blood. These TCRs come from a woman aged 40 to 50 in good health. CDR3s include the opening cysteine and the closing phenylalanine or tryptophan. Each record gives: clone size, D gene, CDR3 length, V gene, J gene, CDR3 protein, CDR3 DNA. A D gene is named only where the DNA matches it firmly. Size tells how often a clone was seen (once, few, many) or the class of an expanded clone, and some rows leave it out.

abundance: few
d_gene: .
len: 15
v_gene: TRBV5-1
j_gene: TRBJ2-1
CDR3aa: CASSLVGHQLNEQFF
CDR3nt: TGCGCCAGCAGCTTGGTCGGCCACCAACTCAATGAGCAGTTCTTC

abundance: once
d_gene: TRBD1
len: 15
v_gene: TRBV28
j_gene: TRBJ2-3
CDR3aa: CASSLTGLTRDTQYF
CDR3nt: TGTGCCAGCAGTTTGACAGGGCTAACGAGAGATACGCAGTATTTT

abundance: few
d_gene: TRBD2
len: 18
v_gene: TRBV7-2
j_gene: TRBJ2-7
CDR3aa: CASSPRLAGGFVSYEQYF
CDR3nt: TGTGCCAGCAGCCCCAGACTAGCGGGGGGCTTCGTTAGCTACGAGCAGTACTTC

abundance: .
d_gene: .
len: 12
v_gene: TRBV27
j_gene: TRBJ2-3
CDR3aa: CASGGFDDTQYF
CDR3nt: TGTGCTAGCGGAGGGTTCGACGATACGCAGTATTTT

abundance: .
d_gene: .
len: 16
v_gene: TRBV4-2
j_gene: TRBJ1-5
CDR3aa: CASSQDLGEPDQPQHF
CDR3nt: TGTGCCAGCAGCCAAGATCTCGGGGAACCGGATCAGCCCCAGCATTTT

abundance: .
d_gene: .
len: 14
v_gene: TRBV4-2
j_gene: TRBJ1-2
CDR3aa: CASSQGSYRAGYTF
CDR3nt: TGTGCCAGCAGTCAAGGATCCTACAGGGCGGGCTACACCTTC

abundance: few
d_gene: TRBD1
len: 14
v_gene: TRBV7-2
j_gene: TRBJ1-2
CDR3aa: CASSFQTGKDGYTF
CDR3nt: TGTGCCAGCAGCTTCCAGACAGGGAAAGACGGCTACACCTTC

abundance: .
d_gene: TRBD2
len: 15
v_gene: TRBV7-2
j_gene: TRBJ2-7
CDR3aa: CASSWRGGPDNEQYF
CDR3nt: TGTGCCAGCAGCTGGCGGGGGGGGCCCGACAATGAGCAGTACTTC

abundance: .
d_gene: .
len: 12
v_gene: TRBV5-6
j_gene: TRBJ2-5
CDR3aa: CASSRQPETQYF
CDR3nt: TGTGCCAGCAGCCGGCAGCCGGAGACCCAGTACTTC

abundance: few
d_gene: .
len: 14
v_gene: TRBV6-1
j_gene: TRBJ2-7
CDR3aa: CASSDGVGAYEQYF
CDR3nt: TGTGCCAGCAGTGATGGGGTTGGAGCCTACGAGCAGTACTTC

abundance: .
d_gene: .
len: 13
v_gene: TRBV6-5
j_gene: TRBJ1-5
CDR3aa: CASSDSRNQPQHF
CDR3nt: TGTGCCAGCAGTGACTCCCGCAATCAGCCCCAGCATTTT

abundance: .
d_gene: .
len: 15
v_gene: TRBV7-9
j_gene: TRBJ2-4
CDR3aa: CASSLNSLAKNIQYF
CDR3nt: TGTGCCAGCAGCTTAAACAGTCTAGCCAAAAACATTCAGTACTTC

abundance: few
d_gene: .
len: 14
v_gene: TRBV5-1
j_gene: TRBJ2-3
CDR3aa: CASSLFRVGDTQYF
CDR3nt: TGCGCCAGCAGCTTGTTCCGGGTCGGAGATACGCAGTATTTT

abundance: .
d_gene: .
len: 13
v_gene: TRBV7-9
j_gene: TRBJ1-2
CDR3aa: CASADRSHYGYTF
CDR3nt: TGTGCCAGCGCCGACAGGTCCCATTATGGCTACACCTTC

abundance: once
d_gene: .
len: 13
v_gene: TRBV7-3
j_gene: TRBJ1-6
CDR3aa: CASREGEGSPLHF
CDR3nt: TGTGCCAGCAGAGAAGGGGAGGGCTCACCCCTCCACTTT

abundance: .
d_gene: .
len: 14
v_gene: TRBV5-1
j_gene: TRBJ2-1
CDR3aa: CASSGGGSTNEQFF
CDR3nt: TGCGCCAGCAGTGGAGGGGGTAGCACCAATGAGCAGTTCTTC

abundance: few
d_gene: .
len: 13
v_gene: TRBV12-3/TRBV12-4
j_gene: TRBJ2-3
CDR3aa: CASSSYSSDTQYF
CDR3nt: TGTGCCAGCAGTTCCTATAGTTCAGATACGCAGTATTTT

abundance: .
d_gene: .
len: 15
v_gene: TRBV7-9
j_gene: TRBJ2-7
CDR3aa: CASRRARDSSYEQYF
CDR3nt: TGTGCCAGCAGACGAGCGCGGGACAGCTCCTACGAGCAGTACTTC

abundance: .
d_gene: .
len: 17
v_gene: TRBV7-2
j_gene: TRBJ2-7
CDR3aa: CASSSQPYRGGNYEQYF
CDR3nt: TGTGCCAGCAGCTCACAGCCGTATCGGGGCGGAAACTACGAGCAGTACTTC

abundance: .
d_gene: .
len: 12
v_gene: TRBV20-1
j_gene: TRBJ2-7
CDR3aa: CSAGYQSYEQYF
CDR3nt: TGCAGTGCTGGCTACCAGTCCTACGAGCAGTACTTC

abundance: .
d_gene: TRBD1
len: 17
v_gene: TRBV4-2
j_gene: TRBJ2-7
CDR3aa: CASSQPSGTGGYNEQYF
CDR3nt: TGTGCCAGCAGCCAACCTTCCGGGACAGGGGGCTACAATGAGCAGTACTTC

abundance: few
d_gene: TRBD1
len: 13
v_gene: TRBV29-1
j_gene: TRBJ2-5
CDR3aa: CSGRQGPGETQYF
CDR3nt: TGCAGCGGTAGACAGGGCCCGGGCGAGACCCAGTACTTC

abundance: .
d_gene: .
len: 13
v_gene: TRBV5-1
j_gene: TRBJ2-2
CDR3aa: CASSLEGIGELFF
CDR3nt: TGCGCCAGCAGCTTGGAAGGGATCGGGGAGCTGTTTTTT

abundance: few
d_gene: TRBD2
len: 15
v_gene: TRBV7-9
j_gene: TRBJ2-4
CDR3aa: CASSPPRGAENIQYF
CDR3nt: TGTGCCAGCAGCCCCCCGCGGGGGGCTGAAAACATTCAGTACTTC

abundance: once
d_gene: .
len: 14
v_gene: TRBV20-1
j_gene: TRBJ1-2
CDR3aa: CSASNREPNDGYTF
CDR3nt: TGCAGTGCTAGTAATCGGGAACCTAACGATGGCTACACCTTC

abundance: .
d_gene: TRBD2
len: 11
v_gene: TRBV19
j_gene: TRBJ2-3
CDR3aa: CASSTGTRRYF
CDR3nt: TGTGCCAGTAGTACCGGGACTAGACGGTATTTT

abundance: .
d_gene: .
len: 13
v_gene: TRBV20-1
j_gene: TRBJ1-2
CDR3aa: CSARDPGLYGYTF
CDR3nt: TGCAGTGCTAGGGACCCGGGCTTGTATGGCTACACCTTC

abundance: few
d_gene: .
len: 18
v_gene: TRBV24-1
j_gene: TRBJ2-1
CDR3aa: CATSVGYSGIDSYNEQFF
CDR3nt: TGTGCCACCAGTGTCGGTTATTCAGGAATTGATTCCTACAATGAGCAGTTCTTC

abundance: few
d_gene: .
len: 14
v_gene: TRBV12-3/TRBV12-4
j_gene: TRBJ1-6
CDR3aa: CASSSAISESPLHF
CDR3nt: TGTGCCAGCAGTTCGGCCATATCGGAATCACCCCTCCACTTT